The next 5 T cell receptor beta chains were all read from a single sample in a study of T cell repertoires in cytomegalovirus infection. TCRdb independently ran MiXCR on the reads; one entry per CDR3 protein. The data contain 30,000 to 40,000 distinct CDR3 sequences, just over 50% of them singletons. These receptors have no identified antigens. Sequencing used CD8+ T cells from cultured PBMCs, obtained from culture after CMV antigen stimulation. These receptors all come from a human donor in good health (CMV status not recorded). Some clones in this sample may be carry-over from other donors' samples.

The V call is TRBV7-3, the J call TRBJ2-2; D is ambiguous. The V gene's germline CDR1 is SGHTA and CDR2 FQGTGA. Trimming left V 3 bases short and J 0 bases short, with 8 bases between. The CDR3 sequence is 15 residues long. CDR3 loop: CASSLGRANTGELFF. The CDR3 bases are TGTGCCAGCAGCTTGGGAAGGGCGAACACCGGGGAGCTGTTTTTT.

This clonotype was detected a few times. The V call is TRBV7-3, the J call TRBJ1-2; D gene ambiguous. V was cut by 5 bases and J by 2 bases, with 9 bases left in between. Germline CDR1 SGHTA, CDR2 FQGTGA. There are 13 residues in the CDR3. CDR3: CASSADGNYGYTF. The CDR3 region has the DNA TGTGCCAGCAGCGCGGACGGAAACTATGGCTACACCTTC.

The rearrangement uses TRBV7-6 and TRBJ1-5; D ambiguous. V was shortened by 4 bases and J by 4 bases, with 11 bases between the two germline ends. The CDR3 spans 14 residues. The V gene's germline CDR1 is SGHVS and CDR2 FNYEAQ. This CDR3 reads CASSSGGVNQPQHF. The CDR3 region has the DNA TGTGCCAGCAGCTCCGGCGGGGTAAATCAGCCCCAGCATTTT. Complete variable domain (other parts from reference TRBV7-6 and TRBJ1-5): GAGVSQSPRYKVTKRGQDVALRCDPISGHVSLYWYRQALGQGPEFLTYFNYEAQQDKSGLPNDRFSAERPEGSISTLTIQRTEQRDSAMYRCASSSGGVNQPQHFGDGTRLSIL.

The chain carries TRBV7-8 and TRBJ2-1; no clear D gene. V shed 4 bases and J shed 9 bases, with 13 bases lying between them. CDR1 is SGHVS, CDR2 FQNEAQ, per germline. The length of the CDR3 is 13 residues. CDR3 bases: TGTGCCAGCAGCTCCGAAACCCGGATTGAGCAGTTCTTC. This translates into CASSSETRIEQFF.

The chain recombines TRBV11-2 with TRBJ1-1; D unresolved. CDR1 is SGHAT and CDR2 is FQNNGV in the germline V gene. The CDR3 is 15 amino acids. Trimming pared 2 bases from V and 3 bases from J, leaving 13 bases between. CDR3 in DNA: TGTGCCAGCAGCTTAATAAGGGAACTAGACACTGAAGCTTTCTTT. The encoded protein is CASSLIRELDTEAFF.